These T cell receptor beta chains were read from a single sample in a study of graft-versus-host responses after intestinal transplantation. The method was immunoSEQ multiplex PCR; TCRdb's version includes in-frame clones alone and lacks a portion of them. The data contain approximately 2,200 clones, about 78% of them singletons. The sample here was ileum tissue, taken 18 days after transplant. All receptors come from a human patient who received an intestinal transplant, so some T cells may come from the graft donor. CDR3s include the opening cysteine and the closing phenylalanine or tryptophan. A D gene is named only where the DNA matches it firmly. Not all rows give a size; the values are once, few, many and, for expanded clones, a class.

J: TRBJ2-3; V: TRBV28; length: 14; size: -; D: TRBD2; DNA: TGTGCCAGCAGTCGGGGGGGCGAAGGAGATACGCAGTATTTT; CDR3: CASSRGGEGDTQYF
J: TRBJ1-6; V: TRBV11-2; length: 16; size: -; D: TRBD1; DNA: TGTGCCAGCAGCCTCTGGACAGGGGTGAGAAATTCACCCCTCCACTTT; CDR3: CASSLWTGVRNSPLHF
J: TRBJ2-3; V: TRBV5-1; length: 15; size: -; D: -; DNA: TGCGCCAGCAGCTTGGGACAGATTAGCACAGATACGCAGTATTTT; CDR3: CASSLGQISTDTQYF
J: TRBJ1-5; V: TRBV4-1; length: 14; size: -; D: -; DNA: TGCGCCAGCAGCCAAGCCCTTTTTGGGCAGCCCCAGCATTTT; CDR3: CASSQALFGQPQHF
J: TRBJ2-7; V: TRBV6-1; length: 13; size: few; D: TRBD2; DNA: TGTGCCAGCAGTTTTGGGGAGGGGTACGAGCAGTACTTC; CDR3: CASSFGEGYEQYF
J: TRBJ2-3; V: TRBV11-2; length: 19; size: -; D: TRBD2; DNA: TGTGCCAGCAGCCCAGCGGGACTAGCGGGGGGCTTTAGCACAGATACGCAGTATTTT; CDR3: CASSPAGLAGGFSTDTQYF
J: TRBJ2-7; V: TRBV25-1; length: 15; size: few; D: -; DNA: TGTGCCAGCAGTGAATGGGGCGCCCCTCCTTACGAGCAGTACTTC; CDR3: CASSEWGAPPYEQYF
J: TRBJ1-2; V: TRBV4-2; length: 17; size: -; D: -; DNA: TGTGCCAGCAGCCTGGGACTCAGGGCGATAGAGGTCTATGGCTACACCTTC; CDR3: CASSLGLRAIEVYGYTF
J: TRBJ1-5; V: TRBV9; length: 15; size: -; D: TRBD1; DNA: TGTGCCAGCAGCGTAGGGACAGGTTTCAATCAGCCCCAGCATTTT; CDR3: CASSVGTGFNQPQHF
J: TRBJ2-1; V: TRBV25-1; length: 15; size: -; D: -; DNA: TGTGCCAGCAGTGCCGCGGGGTTCTCCTACAATGAGCAGTTCTTC; CDR3: CASSAAGFSYNEQFF
J: TRBJ2-7; V: TRBV4-1; length: 16; size: -; D: -; DNA: TGCGCCAGCAGCCAAGATGGGGGGCCATCTCCCTACGAGCAGTACTTC; CDR3: CASSQDGGPSPYEQYF
J: TRBJ1-2; V: TRBV4-2; length: 13; size: -; D: -; DNA: TGTGCCAGCAGCCAAGGGGACAACTATGGCTACACCTTC; CDR3: CASSQGDNYGYTF
J: TRBJ2-3; V: TRBV27; length: 18; size: -; D: -; DNA: TGTGCCAGCAGTCCATGGGTCAGTTACTCTCATCACACAGATACGCAGTATTTT; CDR3: CASSPWVSYSHHTDTQYF
J: TRBJ2-5; V: TRBV5-1; length: 16; size: -; D: -; DNA: TGCGCCAGCAGATTTCGGGGAACGGGCGTCGAAGAGACCCAGTACTTC; CDR3: CASRFRGTGVEETQYF
J: TRBJ1-3; V: TRBV25-1; length: 16; size: -; D: TRBD1; DNA: TGTGCCAGCAGTGCCCAGACAGGGGGCGGTGGAAACACCATATATTTT; CDR3: CASSAQTGGGGNTIYF
J: TRBJ2-7; V: TRBV14; length: 19; size: -; D: -; DNA: TGTGCCAGCAGCCAATCGGTTTCGGCCCAAGCGGAGGGCTTCTACGAGCAGTACTTC; CDR3: CASSQSVSAQAEGFYEQYF
J: TRBJ2-2; V: TRBV2; length: 17; size: few; D: -; DNA: TGTGCCAGCAGTGAACGAGTACCCGGGAGCCGGAACGGGGAGCTGTTTTTT; CDR3: CASSERVPGSRNGELFF
J: TRBJ2-7; V: TRBV25-1; length: 14; size: -; D: TRBD1; DNA: TGTGCCAGCAGTGCCGGGACAGGGCCCTACGAGCAGTACTTC; CDR3: CASSAGTGPYEQYF
J: TRBJ1-3; V: TRBV19; length: 15; size: few; D: -; DNA: TGTGCCAGTAGTATAGGGGACAACTCTGGAAACACCATATATTTT; CDR3: CASSIGDNSGNTIYF
J: TRBJ1-1; V: TRBV4-3; length: 14; size: -; D: -; DNA: TGCGCCAGCAGCCAGGCCTCGAGCAACACTGAAGCTTTCTTT; CDR3: CASSQASSNTEAFF
J: TRBJ1-2; V: TRBV29-1; length: 15; size: -; D: -; DNA: TGCAGCGTTGAGGGGGTGGACAGTCCTAACTATGGCTACACCTTC; CDR3: CSVEGVDSPNYGYTF
J: TRBJ2-7; V: TRBV27; length: 14; size: few; D: TRBD1; DNA: TGTGCCAGCAGTTTAGGGACAGGCTCCTACGAGCAGTACTTC; CDR3: CASSLGTGSYEQYF
J: TRBJ2-7; V: TRBV6-5; length: 12; size: -; D: -; DNA: TGTGCCAGCAGTTACCCCACCTACGAGCAGTACTTC; CDR3: CASSYPTYEQYF
J: TRBJ1-5; V: TRBV6-5; length: 16; size: -; D: -; DNA: TGTGCCAGCAGTTACTCGTCACCGACTAGCAATCAGCCCCAGCATTTT; CDR3: CASSYSSPTSNQPQHF
J: TRBJ2-7; V: TRBV5-1; length: 16; size: -; D: -; DNA: TGCGCCAGCAGCTTAAAACCAGTTACAGGGCCCTACGAGCAGTACTTC; CDR3: CASSLKPVTGPYEQYF
J: TRBJ2-5; V: TRBV25-1; length: 10; size: few; D: -; DNA: TGTGCCAGCAGTGAAGAGACCCAGTACTTC; CDR3: CASSEETQYF
J: TRBJ2-3; V: TRBV6-4; length: 15; size: -; D: TRBD2; DNA: TGTGCCAGCAGCCCACTAGCGGGGGGCACAGATACGCAGTATTTT; CDR3: CASSPLAGGTDTQYF
J: TRBJ2-5; V: TRBV23-1; length: 13; size: -; D: -; DNA: TGCGCCAGCAGTCAAGGGGGGAAAGAGACCCAGTACTTC; CDR3: CASSQGGKETQYF
J: TRBJ1-3; V: TRBV7-9; length: 14; size: -; D: TRBD1; DNA: TGTGCCAGCAGCCTGGGACAGGGGGGGCACACCATATATTTT; CDR3: CASSLGQGGHTIYF
J: TRBJ1-2; V: TRBV25-1; length: 14; size: -; D: -; DNA: TGTGCCAGCAGTGAAACAACAGAGGCATATGGCTACACCTTC; CDR3: CASSETTEAYGYTF
J: TRBJ1-2; V: TRBV6-5; length: 11; size: -; D: -; DNA: TGTGCCAGCAGCGACAGGTTTGGCTACACCTTC; CDR3: CASSDRFGYTF
J: TRBJ1-5; V: TRBV25-1; length: 14; size: -; D: -; DNA: TGTGCCAGCAGTGAAGGACAAAACAATCAGCCCCAGCATTTT; CDR3: CASSEGQNNQPQHF
J: TRBJ2-7; V: TRBV9; length: 16; size: -; D: TRBD2; DNA: TGTGCCAGCAGCGTAGACCCTAGCGGGAGAGTCTACGAGCAGTACTTC; CDR3: CASSVDPSGRVYEQYF
J: TRBJ2-7; V: TRBV10-3; length: 13; size: -; D: -; DNA: TGTGCCATCACCCCGGGACCGTCCTACGAGCAGTACTTC; CDR3: CAITPGPSYEQYF
J: TRBJ2-3; V: TRBV6-4; length: 16; size: -; D: TRBD2; DNA: TGTGCCAGCAGTGACTCGACTAGCGGGGGGGCAGATACGCAGTATTTT; CDR3: CASSDSTSGGADTQYF
J: TRBJ2-2; V: TRBV9; length: 14; size: few; D: TRBD2; DNA: TGTGCCAGCAGCGGACTAGCGGGCACCGGGGAGCTGTTTTTT; CDR3: CASSGLAGTGELFF
J: TRBJ2-2; V: TRBV11-1; length: 13; size: -; D: -; DNA: TGTGCCAGCAGCTCCACCTCCACCGGGGAGCTGTTTTTT; CDR3: CASSSTSTGELFF
J: TRBJ1-1; V: TRBV10-3; length: 13; size: -; D: -; DNA: TGTGCCATCAGTGAGTCGGGAGCTATTGAAGCTTTCTTT; CDR3: CAISESGAIEAFF
J: TRBJ2-4; V: TRBV18; length: 14; size: -; D: -; DNA: TGTGCCAGCTCACCCGGGACAGCCAAAAACATTCAGTACTTC; CDR3: CASSPGTAKNIQYF
J: TRBJ2-7; V: TRBV11-2; length: 15; size: once; D: TRBD2; DNA: TGTGCCAGCAGCTCGGGACTAGCGGGAGTATGGGAGCAGTACTTC; CDR3: CASSSGLAGVWEQYF
J: TRBJ2-4; V: TRBV7-9; length: 16; size: -; D: -; DNA: TGTGCCAGCAGCTTAGGGGTACTACTAGCCAAAAACATTCAGTACTTC; CDR3: CASSLGVLLAKNIQYF
J: TRBJ2-3; V: TRBV11-3; length: 14; size: -; D: -; DNA: TGTGCCAGCAGCTTCGCACCTTCCACAGATACGCAGTATTTT; CDR3: CASSFAPSTDTQYF
J: TRBJ2-1; V: TRBV4-1; length: 17; size: -; D: TRBD2; DNA: TGCGCCAGCAGCCAAGCCCGACTAGCGGGAGGGCCGAATGAGCAGTTCTTC; CDR3: CASSQARLAGGPNEQFF
J: TRBJ1-1; V: TRBV20-1; length: 11; size: -; D: TRBD1; DNA: TGCAGTGCTAGCCAGGGGGCGCAAGCTTTCTTT; CDR3: CSASQGAQAFF
J: TRBJ1-5; V: TRBV6-5; length: 13; size: -; D: -; DNA: TGTGCCAGCAGTTACGGTGGCAATCAGCCCCAGCATTTT; CDR3: CASSYGGNQPQHF